This T cell receptor beta chain was obtained from a study of Graves' ophthalmopathy and Graves' hyperthyroidism. About the study: Upon initial diagnosis and before any treatment, peripheral blood was collected.

Amplification from RNA transcripts yielded the TCR beta CDR3 regions. HTBI primers were used in a first-round RT-PCR, which preceded a second-round multiplex PCR. From the multiplex PCR reads, TCRdb called clonotypes with MiXCR, one entry per CDR3 protein. The sample records approximately 160,000 distinct CDR3 sequences, less than 45% being singletons. Ten or more counts support this clonotype. Sequencing used peripheral blood. The sequence was obtained from a woman aged 35 to 49 with Graves' ophthalmopathy.

The CDR3 region has the DNA TGCGCCAGCAGTGAGGACTGGGACCTCACTAACTATGGCTACACCTTC. It is translated as CASSEDWDLTNYGYTF. This rearrangement joins TRBV10-1 to TRBJ1-2; tentatively, D is TRBD1 (5 bases). CDR3 length: 16 residues. Germline V gene sequence: CDR1 WNHNN, CDR2 SYGVQD (reference sequence). With 2 bases removed from V and 0 bases from J, the gap between germline ends came to 13 bases.